The 15 T cell receptor beta chains in this list originate from one sample, sequenced in a study of regulatory T cells in long-lasting Graves disease. To make TCR beta libraries, researchers used iRepertoire HTBI primers and Arm-PCR of CDR3 regions. TCRdb re-called the multiplex PCR reads with MiXCR, one entry per CDR3 protein. The data contain approximately 400,000 distinct CDR3 sequences, around 14% of them singletons. Sample time point: newly diagnosed GD, antithyroid drugs for less than 3 months. The TCR library was made from RNA extracted from PBMCs. This sample was also put to use in a study of T cells in Graves' hyperthyroidism and ophthalmopathy.

Sequenced material: peripheral blood mononuclear cells (PBMCs), taken at new diagnosis, from a patient treated with antithyroid drugs. These receptors were obtained from a woman aged 25 to 45 with Graves disease.

This clonotype was seen only a few times. The CDR3 DNA is TGCAGTGCTAGCAGACTTGACGATTTCTACGAGCAGTACTTC. This encodes CSASRLDDFYEQYF. This chain joins TRBV20-1 and TRBJ2-7; the D is unclear. Germline V lookup: CDR1 DFQATT, CDR2 SNEGSKA (reference sequence). The CDR3 contains 14 residues. The germline V and J ends were trimmed by 3 bases and 3 bases, with 15 bases remaining between them.

The chain couples TRBV6-5 to TRBJ1-1; 7 bases are shared with TRBD1. The V segment lost 2 bases and the J segment 7 bases; nucleotides outside the gene matches: 10. The CDR3 loop spans 15 amino acids. Germline V CDR1 and CDR2: MNHEY, SVGAGI. The CDR3 bases are TGTGCCAGCAGTTACGAAGGGGGCGGGCGGAATGAAGCTTTCTTT. Amino acid sequence: CASSYEGGGRNEAFF.

This clonotype came up a few times. The rearrangement links TRBV14 to TRBJ2-7; 9 bases align to TRBD1. The CDR3 runs to 15 residues. The V segment lost 0 bases and the J segment 5 bases; nucleotides outside the gene matches: 5. Looked up from germline, CDR1 is SGHDN and CDR2 is FVKESK. The CDR3 protein is CASSQDWGTGNEQYF. CDR3 sequence (DNA): TGTGCCAGCAGCCAAGATTGGGGGACAGGGAACGAGCAGTACTTC.

V is TRBV20-1 and J is TRBJ1-3; 7 positions match TRBD1. J lost 0 bases, V lost 3 bases, and 5 bases had no gene match. CDR3 length: 15 residues. CDR1 is DFQATT and CDR2 is SNEGSKA in the germline V gene (reference sequence). CDR3 DNA sequence: TGCAGTGCTAGCCCTGGGACAGTCTCTGGAAACACCATATATTTT. This translates into CSASPGTVSGNTIYF.

This clonotype was observed at least ten times. The chain is built from TRBV20-1 and TRBJ1-2; 7 bases agree with TRBD1. The CDR3 consists of 13 residues. V trimming: 2 bases; J trimming: 4 bases; junction bases outside the gene matches: 4. From germline, CDR1 is DFQATT and CDR2 SNEGSKA (reference sequence). The CDR3 DNA reads as TGCAGTGCTAGACCAGGGGGTGGCTATGGCTACACCTTC. It translates to CSARPGGGYGYTF.

This clonotype has at least ten counts. The J gene is TRBJ1-6, the V gene TRBV11-2, with D possibly TRBD1 on 5 matching bases. Germline lookup yields CDR1 SGHAT and CDR2 FQNNGV. CDR3 length: 14 amino acids. The ends were cut back, 6 bases at V and 12 bases at J, with 18 bases in the middle. In DNA form, the CDR3 reads TGTGCCAGCAGTAGAGGACACTGGTTTGGACCCCTCCACTTT. This encodes CASSRGHWFGPLHF.

The rearrangement uses TRBV10-1 and TRBJ2-5, with 13 nucleotides matching TRBD2. The CDR3 length is 16 residues. Looked up from germline, CDR1 is WNHNN and CDR2 is SYGVQD (reference sequence). Trimming cost V 9 bases and J 4 bases; bases outside gene matches: 11. The CDR3 DNA reads TGCGCCAGTCGCACGATTGGACTAGCGGGAGCAGAGACCCAGTACTTC. Residues: CASRTIGLAGAETQYF.

The chain carries TRBV6-1 and TRBJ2-7; D tentatively fits TRBD1 or TRBD2 (6 bases each). Germline V CDR1 and CDR2: MNHNS, SASEGT. This CDR3 contains 22 residues. The V end lost 1 base, the J end lost 5 bases, and 36 bases lay between the germline ends. CDR3 nucleotides: TGTGCCAGCAGTGAAGGGGGCGGGACACCCGCAAACCCGATCTATGGAGCTCACGAGCAGTACTTC. As protein: CASSEGGGTPANPIYGAHEQYF.

The V gene is TRBV20-1, the J gene TRBJ2-1; TRBD2 agrees at 7 bases. Unmatched junction bases numbered 7, after V lost 5 bases and J lost 6 bases. Germline CDR1 and CDR2: DFQATT and SNEGSKA (reference sequence). There are 13 residues in the CDR3. The CDR3: CSASLAGANEQFF. DNA of the CDR3: TGCAGTGCTTCCCTGGCGGGAGCCAATGAGCAGTTCTTC.

This clonotype was seen at least ten times. This sequence joins TRBV12-3 or TRBV12-4 and TRBJ1-6, with 11 bases identical to TRBD1. The CDR3 runs 14 residues. The ends lost 6 bases at V and 10 bases at J; junction bases unmatched: 5. Here the CDR3 DNA reads TGTGCCAGCAGCACGGGACAGGGGGGATCACCCCTCCACTTT. Protein product: CASSTGQGGSPLHF.

Points on this clonotype: A read error may be the cause here, since a much bigger clone is one base away. A read error is likely, as this CDR3 ends without the conserved phenylalanine or tryptophan. The chain carries TRBV18 and TRBJ2-7, with 15 bases aligning to TRBD2. The germline gives CDR1 KGHSH, CDR2 LQKENI. CDR3 size: 16 residues. The J segment lost 4 bases and the V segment lost 6 bases, leaving 7 bases of the junction unmatched. CDR3 residues: CASSPTGLAGGYEQYL. The CDR3, as DNA: TGTGCCAGCTCCCCTACAGGACTAGCGGGAGGGTACGAGCAGTACCTC.

The chain couples TRBV4-1 to TRBJ2-1; the D gene is possibly TRBD1 (7 bases). V was trimmed by 1 base and J by 0 bases, leaving 13 bases between them. CDR1 and CDR2 (germline): MGHRA, YSYEKL. The CDR3 is 17 residues long. Here the CDR3 DNA reads TGCGCCAGCAGCCAAGGGTGGGGGGACAGCTCCTACAATGAGCAGTTCTTC. It yields the protein CASSQGWGDSSYNEQFF.

There are many counts of this clonotype. V is TRBV7-9 and J is TRBJ2-2, with D hard to call. Trimming took 3 bases from V and 6 from J, leaving 8 bases between them. CDR3 length: 13 amino acids. CDR1 SEHNR and CDR2 FQNEAQ come from the germline V gene (reference sequence). The CDR3 DNA sequence: TGTGCCAGCAGCTTCCCCCGCGCCGGGGAGCTGTTTTTT. Amino acids: CASSFPRAGELFF. Variable domain in full (rest from reference TRBV7-9 and TRBJ2-2): DTGVSQNPRHKITKRGQNVTFRCDPISEHNRLYWYRQTLGQGPEFLTYFQNEAQLEKSRLLSDRFSAERPKGSFSTLEIQRTEQGDSAMYLCASSFPRAGELFFGEGSRLTVL.

This clonotype showed up many times. The rearrangement uses TRBV24-1 and TRBJ2-4; TRBD2 matches 10 bases. Losses at the gene ends were 4 bases for V and 2 bases for J; bases not matched to a gene: 7. The CDR3 covers 17 residues. Germline loops: CDR1 KGHDR, CDR2 SFDVKD. The DNA for the CDR3 is TGTGCCACCAGTGACTCTGGACTAGCGGAGACCAAAAACATTCAGTACTTC. Residues: CATSDSGLAETKNIQYF.

This chain joins TRBV12-3 or TRBV12-4 and TRBJ2-7, with D unclear. The V gene lost 2 bases and the J gene lost 10 bases, with 12 bases spanning the gap. CDR3 length: 12 amino acids. CDR3 in amino acids: CASSLYQDDQYF. The CDR3 coding sequence is TGTGCCAGCAGTTTATATCAGGATGATCAGTACTTC.